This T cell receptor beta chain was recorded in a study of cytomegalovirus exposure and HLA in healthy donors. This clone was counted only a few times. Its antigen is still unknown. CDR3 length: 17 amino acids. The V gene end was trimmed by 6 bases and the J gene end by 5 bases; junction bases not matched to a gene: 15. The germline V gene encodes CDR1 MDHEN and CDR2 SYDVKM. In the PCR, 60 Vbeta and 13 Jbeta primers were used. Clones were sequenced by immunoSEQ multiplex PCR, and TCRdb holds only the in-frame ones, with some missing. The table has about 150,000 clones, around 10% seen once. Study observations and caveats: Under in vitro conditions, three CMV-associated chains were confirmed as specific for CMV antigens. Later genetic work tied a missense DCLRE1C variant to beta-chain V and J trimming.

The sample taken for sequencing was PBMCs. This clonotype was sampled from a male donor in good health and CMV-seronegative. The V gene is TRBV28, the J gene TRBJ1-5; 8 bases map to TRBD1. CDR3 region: CASSLPTWTGRDQPQHF. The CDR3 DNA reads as TGTGCCAGCAGCCTTCCTACCTGGACAGGGAGGGATCAGCCCCAGCATTTT.